Presented here are 30 T cell receptor beta chains from one specimen sequenced in a study of PD-1 blockade in classical Hodgkin lymphoma. Each patient's relapse followed autologous stem cell transplantation, and brentuximab vedotin exposure varied. Method: immunoSEQ multiplex PCR; TCRdb's copy keeps in-frame clones and lacks some. The sample yields more than 85,000 clones, 85% to 95% seen once. Source: peripheral blood mononuclear cells (PBMCs), taken before the second cycle of nivolumab. The receptor set was obtained from a human donor with classical Hodgkin lymphoma.

V usage is TRBV5-1 and J usage is TRBJ2-1; D not certain. V was trimmed by 0 bases and J by 7 bases, leaving 5 bases between them. There are 12 residues in the CDR3. Germline CDR1 reads SGHRS; CDR2 reads YFSETQ. The CDR3: CASSLAKNEQFF. CDR3 DNA: TGCGCCAGCAGCTTGGCCAAGAATGAGCAGTTCTTC.

The chain has TRBV7-2 and TRBJ1-1; D is possibly TRBD1 (5 bases). CDR3 size: 15 residues. Trimming removed 1 base at V and 0 bases at J, with 9 bases between. Germline loops: CDR1 SGHTA, CDR2 FQGNSA. This CDR3 reads CASSLVWGLNTEAFF. The CDR3 DNA follows: TGTGCCAGCAGCTTAGTCTGGGGCCTGAACACTGAAGCTTTCTTT.

V usage is TRBV7-5 and J usage is TRBJ2-7; TRBD1 is taken as the D call from the table, unchecked against the DNA. TRBV7-5 is reported as a pseudogene. This CDR3 has 16 residues. CDR3 nucleotides: TGTGTCAGAAGCCCCCCTACGTGCAGGGCCTGGAGCGAGCAGTACTTC. This codes for CVRSPPTCRAWSEQYF.

V and J are TRBV30 and TRBJ2-5; 10 bases match TRBD2. Germline V gene lookup returns CDR1 GTSNPN and CDR2 SVGIG (reference sequence). With V trimmed by 5 bases and J by 2 bases, 11 bases remained unmatched. CDR3 length equals 16 residues. The CDR3 nucleotides are TGTGCCTGGTCGAAGGGGCTAGCGGGAGCACAAGAGACCCAGTACTTC. The encoded protein is CAWSKGLAGAQETQYF.

The V and J genes are TRBV11-1 and TRBJ2-7; D not certain. V was pared by 3 bases and J by 3 bases, with 9 bases between. The length of the CDR3 is 13 residues. Looked up from germline, CDR1 is SGHAT and CDR2 is FQDESV (reference sequence). CDR3 protein: CASSLTPYYEQYF. The DNA for the CDR3 is TGTGCCAGCAGCTTGACACCTTACTACGAGCAGTACTTC.

V and J are TRBV7-8 and TRBJ1-5; tentatively, D is TRBD1 (6 bases). Deletions cut 5 bases from V and 5 bases from J, with 19 bases between. In germline, CDR1 is SGHVS, CDR2 FQNEAQ. This CDR3 is built from 16 residues. This chain's CDR3 is CASSRRDNVVDQPQHF. The CDR3 bases are TGTGCCAGCAGCCGCCGGGACAATGTGGTTGATCAGCCCCAGCATTTT.

V is TRBV18 and J is TRBJ1-1, with D uncertain. In germline, CDR1 is KGHSH, CDR2 LQKENI. The CDR3 runs to 17 residues. Trimming cost V 3 bases and J 4 bases, with 21 bases left between them. CDR3 sequence (DNA): TGTGCCAGCTCACCGCTCCCGGTGGGCCCTTCAGGCACTGAAGCTTTCTTT. This codes for CASSPLPVGPSGTEAFF.

The chain employs TRBV7-9 and TRBJ2-3; 10 bases align to TRBD2. The germline V gene has CDR1 SEHNR and CDR2 FQNEAQ (reference sequence). V shed 1 base and J 1 base; nucleotides not matched to a gene: 8. The CDR3 sequence is 18 residues long. The CDR3 spells CASSLVASGRAGTDTQYF. DNA for the CDR3: TGTGCCAGCAGCTTAGTGGCCAGCGGGAGGGCAGGCACAGATACGCAGTATTTT.

The chain carries TRBV2 and TRBJ2-7; D is unclear. Between the trimmed V and J ends, which lost 2 bases and 4 bases, there was a span of 12 bases. CDR1 SNHLY and CDR2 FYNNEI come from the germline V gene. CDR3 size: 14 residues. CDR3 coding DNA: TGTGCCAGCAGTGAACGATCCGGGCCTTACGAGCAGTACTTC. Translation gives CASSERSGPYEQYF.

J is TRBJ2-5 and V is TRBV9; D remains unclear. V lost 3 bases and J lost 0, with 12 bases in between. Germline V gene data show CDR1 as SGDLS and CDR2 as YYNGEE. The CDR3 extends over 15 amino acids. CDR3 amino acids: CASSASGRYQETQYF. The CDR3 bases are TGTGCCAGCAGCGCAAGTGGCCGGTACCAAGAGACCCAGTACTTC.

This chain links TRBV2 with TRBJ2-2; D tentatively fits TRBD1 or TRBD2 (5 bases each). There are 13 residues in the CDR3. Germline values: CDR1 SNHLY, CDR2 FYNNEI. Trimming pared 8 bases from V and 3 bases from J, leaving 10 bases between. The CDR3 loop is CASGGHDTGELFF. The CDR3 nucleotides are TGTGCCAGCGGAGGACACGACACCGGGGAGCTGTTTTTT. The full variable domain, rest sourced from reference TRBV2 and TRBJ2-2, is EPEVTQTPSHQVTQMGQEVILRCVPISNHLYFYWYRQILGQKVEFLVSFYNNEISEKSEIFDDQFSVERPDGSNFTLKIRSTKLEDSAMYFCASGGHDTGELFFGEGSRLTVL.

The gene calls are TRBV6-1 and TRBJ2-7, with 9 nucleotides matching TRBD1. J gave up 7 bases and V 0 bases, and 10 bases lay outside the gene matches. CDR3 size: 16 residues. CDR1 and CDR2 from the germline V gene are MNHNS and SASEGT. This chain's CDR3 is CASSEAGTGPYREQYF. The CDR3 coding sequence is TGTGCCAGCAGTGAAGCGGGGACAGGGCCTTATAGGGAGCAGTACTTC.

The chain carries TRBV7-8 and TRBJ1-5, with D unclear. Germline values: CDR1 SGHVS, CDR2 FQNEAQ. The CDR3 runs to 13 residues. Trimming left V 4 bases short and J 6 bases short, with 10 bases between. The CDR3 DNA follows: TGTGCCAGCAGCTCTGGTTATGGTCAGCCCCAGCATTTT. This sequence encodes CASSSGYGQPQHF.

This chain uses TRBV11-2 with TRBJ2-2, with no clear D. This CDR3 has 12 amino acids. The germline V and J ends were trimmed by 3 bases and 9 bases, with 8 bases remaining between them. The germline V gene has CDR1 SGHAT and CDR2 FQNNGV. For the CDR3, the DNA is TGTGCCAGCAGCTTTACAACCCGGGAGCTGTTTTTT. Translating it yields CASSFTTRELFF.

The chain employs TRBV7-9 and TRBJ2-5; weak D call: TRBD1 (6 bases). The CDR3 is 14 amino acids. V was pared by 3 bases and J by 0 bases, with 8 bases between. Germline V gene sequence: CDR1 SEHNR, CDR2 FQNEAQ (reference sequence). CDR3 loop: CASSFNRDQETQYF. The CDR3 bases are TGTGCCAGCAGCTTTAACAGGGACCAAGAGACCCAGTACTTC.

The chain employs TRBV6-5 and TRBJ1-1; weak D call: TRBD1 (6 bases). V dropped 0 bases and J dropped 4 bases, with 9 bases sitting between them. The CDR3 consists of 14 residues. CDR1 MNHEY and CDR2 SVGAGI come from the germline V gene. CDR3 bases: TGTGCCAGCAGTTACTCGGAGGGGGTCACTGAAGCTTTCTTT. Residues: CASSYSEGVTEAFF.

V and J are TRBV28 and TRBJ1-1; D is perhaps TRBD1 (6 bases). V lost 6 bases and J lost 11, with 22 bases in between. The CDR3 contains 14 residues. CDR1 and CDR2 from the germline V gene are MDHEN and SYDVKM. Here the CDR3 reads CASSDRPLFFLAFF. The DNA for the CDR3 is TGTGCCAGCAGCGACAGGCCTCTCTTCTTCTTGGCTTTCTTT.

The rearrangement links TRBV27 to TRBJ2-7; 7 positions match TRBD2. Trimming took 6 bases from V and 2 from J; bases not matched to a gene: 4. CDR1 and CDR2 (germline): MNHEY, SMNVEV (reference sequence). The CDR3 loop spans 13 amino acids. CDR3 protein: CASSRGGPYEQYF. CDR3 DNA: TGTGCCAGCAGCCGCGGGGGTCCCTACGAGCAGTACTTC.

This clone was seen only once. The chain carries TRBV5-1 and TRBJ2-6, with TRBD1 identical over 9 bases. The ends lost 5 bases at V and 0 bases at J; junction bases unmatched: 12. Germline CDR1 is SGHRS and CDR2 is YFSETQ. CDR3 length: 19 residues. CDR3 nucleotide sequence: TGCGCCAGCAGGCCTACACGGACAGGGGTCTACTCTGGGGCCAACGTCCTGACTTTC. Its translation is CASRPTRTGVYSGANVLTF.

This sequence joins TRBV6-1 and TRBJ1-1; D remains unclear. CDR3 length: 13 amino acids. Germline CDR1 MNHNS, CDR2 SASEGT. V lost 5 bases to trimming and J lost 0 bases, with 7 bases between them. CDR3 sequence: CASSSGLNTEAFF. The CDR3 coding sequence is TGTGCCAGCAGTTCAGGCCTGAACACTGAAGCTTTCTTT.

This sequence joins TRBV7-9 and TRBJ2-7, with 10 nucleotides matching TRBD1. Germline lookup yields CDR1 SEHNR and CDR2 FQNEAQ (reference sequence). Trimming cost V 4 bases and J 2 bases; bases outside gene matches: 5. CDR3 length equals 15 residues. The CDR3 DNA follows: TGTGCCAGCAGCTCGTGGACAGGGGGTGCCTACGAGCAGTACTTC. This gives the protein CASSSWTGGAYEQYF.

In nucleotides, the CDR3 is TGTGCCAGCAGTTTGGCAGGCCCTGACTACGAGCAGTACTTC. The encoded protein is CASSLAGPDYEQYF. The chain recombines TRBV27 with TRBJ2-7, with D unclear. V was trimmed by 3 bases and J by 3 bases, leaving 12 bases between them. CDR1 is MNHEY and CDR2 is SMNVEV in the germline V gene (reference sequence). The CDR3 totals 14 residues.

The chain carries TRBV10-2 and TRBJ2-4; a weak D match, TRBD2 (5 bases). The ends were cut back, 0 bases at V and 0 bases at J, with 9 bases in the middle. CDR3 size: 16 residues. Germline V gene sequence: CDR1 WSHSY, CDR2 SAAADI. The CDR3 is CASSESRAIAKNIQYF. DNA of the CDR3: TGCGCCAGCAGTGAGTCGAGGGCAATAGCCAAAAACATTCAGTACTTC.

The genes are TRBV5-6 and TRBJ2-7, with D perhaps TRBD1 or TRBD2 (5 bases each). V shed 0 bases and J shed 1 base, with 8 bases lying between them. Germline CDR1 and CDR2: SGHDT and YYEEEE. The CDR3 spans 14 residues. This CDR3 reads CASSLGWGSYEQYF. In DNA form, the CDR3 reads TGTGCCAGCAGCTTGGGCTGGGGGTCCTACGAGCAGTACTTC.

The rearrangement uses TRBV29-1 and TRBJ2-5; D not certain. The CDR3 sequence is 12 residues long. Germline V gene data show CDR1 as SQVTM and CDR2 as ANQGSEA. The V end was cut by 4 bases, the J end by 9 bases, with 15 bases between. In nucleotides, the CDR3 is TGCAGCGTTGGACCGGGTCCGGAATCCCAGTACTTC. Translation gives CSVGPGPESQYF. The entire variable domain, with the rest obtained from reference TRBV29-1 and TRBJ2-5, is as follows: SAVISQKPSRDICQRGTSLTIQCQVDSQVTMMFWYRQQPGQSLTLIATANQGSEATYESGFVIDKFPISRPNLTFSTLTVSNMSPEDSSIYLCSVGPGPESQYFGPGTRLLVL.

This clone was seen once. The V call is TRBV14, the J call TRBJ1-1, with D uncertain. Germline CDR1 reads SGHDN; CDR2 reads FVKESK. The V end was cut by 3 bases, the J end by 0 bases, with 8 bases between. This CDR3 has 14 residues. The CDR3 bases are TGTGCCAGCAGCCAGACCCGGGTGAACACTGAAGCTTTCTTT. Its translation: CASSQTRVNTEAFF.

The V call is TRBV6-5, the J call TRBJ1-2, with 8 nucleotides matching TRBD1. CDR3 length: 13 residues. Trimming cost V 0 bases and J 10 bases; bases outside gene matches: 4. Looked up from germline, CDR1 is MNHEY and CDR2 is SVGAGI. In DNA form, the CDR3 reads TGTGCCAGCAGTTACTCTACAGGGGGGATCTACACCTTC. Its translation is CASSYSTGGIYTF.

The chain uses TRBV5-4 and TRBJ2-3; TRBD2 agrees at 14 bases. V was pared by 0 bases and J by 6 bases, with 3 bases of the junction left unmatched. The germline V gene has CDR1 SGHNT and CDR2 YYREEE (reference sequence). The CDR3 length is 16 residues. The CDR3 DNA is TGTGCCAGCAGCTTGGGACTAGCGGGAGGGCGGGATACGCAGTATTTT. Its translation is CASSLGLAGGRDTQYF.

The J gene is TRBJ2-3, the V gene TRBV27, with unresolved D. The CDR3 is 14 amino acids. Per germline, CDR1 MNHEY and CDR2 SMNVEV (reference sequence). The germline V and J ends were trimmed by 5 bases and 4 bases, with 13 bases remaining between them. The CDR3 sequence: CASSPWLGADTQYF. In DNA form, the CDR3 reads TGTGCCAGCAGTCCTTGGTTAGGCGCAGATACGCAGTATTTT.

V is TRBV5-1 and J is TRBJ2-3, with 12 bases matching TRBD1. The CDR3 totals 16 residues. Germline assignment: CDR1 SGHRS and CDR2 YFSETQ. V was clipped by 3 bases and J by 4 bases; unmatched bases: 6. The CDR3 protein is CASSWDRGQNSDTQYF. In nucleotides, the CDR3 is TGCGCCAGCAGCTGGGACAGGGGGCAAAACTCAGATACGCAGTATTTT.